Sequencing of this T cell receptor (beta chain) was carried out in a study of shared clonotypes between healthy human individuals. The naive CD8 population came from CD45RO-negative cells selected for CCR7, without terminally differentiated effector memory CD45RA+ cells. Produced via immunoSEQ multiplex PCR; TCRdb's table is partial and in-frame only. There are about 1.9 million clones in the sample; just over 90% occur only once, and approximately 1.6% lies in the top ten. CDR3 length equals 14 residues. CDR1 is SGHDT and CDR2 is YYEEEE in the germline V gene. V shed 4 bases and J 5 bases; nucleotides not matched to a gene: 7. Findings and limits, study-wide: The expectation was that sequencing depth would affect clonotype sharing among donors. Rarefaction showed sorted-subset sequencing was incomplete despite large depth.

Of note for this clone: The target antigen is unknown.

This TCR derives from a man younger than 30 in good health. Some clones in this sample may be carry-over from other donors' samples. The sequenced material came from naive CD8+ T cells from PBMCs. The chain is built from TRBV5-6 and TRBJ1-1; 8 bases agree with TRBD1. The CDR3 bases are TGTGCCAGCAGCCTCGGTCAGGGGGCGACTGAAGCTTTCTTT. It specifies CASSLGQGATEAFF.